This T cell receptor beta chain was sequenced in a study of a mutant IDH1 vaccine in newly diagnosed glioma. Turning to the study itself: Treated patients had a mean age of about 40 years and a sex split that was around 60% male and approximately 40% female. Patients got radiotherapy, temozolomide, or both beforehand, and most got both.

Only in-frame clones appear in the TCRdb table, and some are missing; sequencing was by immunoSEQ multiplex PCR. Of about 42,000 clones detected, 65% to 90% appear once; the ten largest clones hold 4.5% to 5.5%. The study's findings and limits: Induction of immune responses by the vaccine occurred in 85% to 95% of patients.

This CDR3 is built from 14 residues. V dropped 4 bases and J dropped 1; count of bases not matched to a gene: 4. Germline CDR1 SGHRS, CDR2 YFSETQ. In regard to this clone: Its antigen is as yet unknown.

Indicated time point: week 35, safety follow-up. In every dose of vaccine, 300 ug of mutant IDH1 20-mer peptide was given alongside topical imiquimod. Vaccinations, eight in total, occurred in weeks 1, 3, 5, 7, 11, 15, 19, 23. The sample consisted of PBMCs, taken from a glioma patient whose treatment included an IDH1 peptide vaccine. This receptor was taken from a woman in her 50s with glioma. The chain has TRBV5-1 and TRBJ1-1; TRBD1 agrees at 7 bases. CDR3 loop: CASSRGQENTEAFF. The DNA for the CDR3 is TGCGCCAGCAGCCGAGGACAGGAGAACACTGAAGCTTTCTTT.